Each of the 2 T cell receptor beta chains below was sequenced from the same sample in a study of blood T cell repertoires in COVID-19. Data came from immunoSEQ multiplex PCR; TCRdb stores just in-frame clones and leaves some out. The data contain roughly 170,000 clones, more than 80% of them singletons. The source material was PBMCs or T cells enriched from blood (not recorded which). The receptor source for this set is a man aged 50 to 60 who had recovered from COVID-19.

This clone appeared once. The chain joins TRBV7-8 to TRBJ2-3; 10 nucleotides line up with TRBD1. Germline assignment: CDR1 SGHVS and CDR2 FQNEAQ. The length of the CDR3 is 15 residues. The trim removed 3 bases at V and 2 bases at J, leaving 2 bases unmatched. The CDR3 loop reads CASSLGQGITDTQYF. The CDR3 nucleotides read TGTGCCAGCAGCTTGGGACAGGGGATCACAGATACGCAGTATTTT.

The genes are TRBV7-2 and TRBJ1-6; tentatively, D is TRBD1 (6 bases). This CDR3 region has 14 residues. CDR1 is SGHTA, CDR2 FQGNSA, per germline. V lost 6 bases to trimming and J lost 9 bases, with 15 bases between them. CDR3 sequence: CASRVTGYGSPLHF. The CDR3 DNA is TGTGCCAGCAGGGTAACAGGGTACGGTTCACCCCTCCACTTT.